The clone carrying this T cell receptor (beta chain) was seen a handful of times. This sample was included in a study of blood T cells in healthy people across ages. Primed by a sample-barcoded 5' primer and a J-beta primer mix, a second PCR proceeded for 7 to 11 cycles. TCRdb passed the 5' RACE reads through MiXCR, listing each CDR3 protein once. Here the sample spans over 500,000 distinct CDR3 sequences, 27% being singletons. The total RNA that was extracted per sample amounted to at least 5.5 micrograms. Germline assignment: CDR1 MNHEY and CDR2 SVGAGI. The germline V and J ends were trimmed by 4 bases and 3 bases, with 14 bases remaining between them. The CDR3 covers 15 residues. The same sample was also used in a study of T cells of mothers and their children. That publication notes: Slightly higher overlap, not significant, was seen in related mother-child pairs than in unrelated pairs.

Sequencing was done on a sample of blood. The chain recombines TRBV6-5 with TRBJ2-3; weak D call: TRBD1 (5 bases). This TCR was sampled from a boy younger than 10 in good health. The CDR3 coding sequence is TGTGCCAGCAGTTTTTTAGGGGTGGGGACAGATACGCAGTATTTT. This gives the protein CASSFLGVGTDTQYF.